This paragraph reports one T cell receptor (beta chain). CDR1 and CDR2 (germline): SQVTM, ANQGSEA. CDR3 length: 15 amino acids. V lost 3 bases, J lost 5 bases, and 10 bases stayed unmatched. This record belongs to a study of cytomegalovirus exposure and HLA in healthy donors. Primers for the PCR totalled 60 Vbeta and 13 Jbeta. Profiling relied on immunoSEQ multiplex PCR, and the TCRdb table lists in-frame clones only, not all of them. Of about 120,000 clones in the sample, around 74% are singletons; the top ten hold around 30%. Sequencing was carried out using PBMCs. The gene calls are TRBV29-1 and TRBJ2-1; 7 bases fit TRBD2. The clonotype originates from a man aged 55 to 70 in good health and CMV-seropositive. Written as DNA, the CDR3 is TGCAGCGTTGACGATACGGCTAGCGGCCACAATGAGCAGTTCTTC. This encodes CSVDDTASGHNEQFF.